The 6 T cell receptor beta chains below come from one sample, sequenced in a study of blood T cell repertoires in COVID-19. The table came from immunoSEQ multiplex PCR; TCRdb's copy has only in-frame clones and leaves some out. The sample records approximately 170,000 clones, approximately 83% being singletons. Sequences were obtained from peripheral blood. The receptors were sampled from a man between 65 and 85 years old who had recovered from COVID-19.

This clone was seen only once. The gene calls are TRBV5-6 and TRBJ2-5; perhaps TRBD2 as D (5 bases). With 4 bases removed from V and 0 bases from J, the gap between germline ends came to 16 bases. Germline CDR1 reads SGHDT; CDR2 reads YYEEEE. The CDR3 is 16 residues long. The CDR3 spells CASSTRESGYQETQYF. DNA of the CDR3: TGTGCCAGCAGCACACGGGAAAGTGGATACCAAGAGACCCAGTACTTC.

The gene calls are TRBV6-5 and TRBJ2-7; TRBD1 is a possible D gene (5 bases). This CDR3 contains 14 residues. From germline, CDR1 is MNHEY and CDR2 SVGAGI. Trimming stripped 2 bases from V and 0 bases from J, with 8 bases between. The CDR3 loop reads CASSYQGTSYEQYF. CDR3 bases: TGTGCCAGCAGTTACCAGGGTACCTCCTACGAGCAGTACTTC.

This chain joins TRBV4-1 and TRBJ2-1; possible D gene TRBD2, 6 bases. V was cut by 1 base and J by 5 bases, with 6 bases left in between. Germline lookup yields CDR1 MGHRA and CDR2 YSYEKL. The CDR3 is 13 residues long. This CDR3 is CASSQAGDNEQFF. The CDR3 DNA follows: TGCGCCAGCAGCCAAGCGGGGGACAATGAGCAGTTCTTC.

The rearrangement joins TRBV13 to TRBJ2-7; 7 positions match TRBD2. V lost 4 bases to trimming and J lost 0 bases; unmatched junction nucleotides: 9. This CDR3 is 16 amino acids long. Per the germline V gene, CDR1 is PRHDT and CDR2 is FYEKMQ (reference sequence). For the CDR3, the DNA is TGTGCCAGCAGCTCTCGGAGCGGGGACGGCTCCTACGAGCAGTACTTC. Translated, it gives CASSSRSGDGSYEQYF.

CDR3 sequence reads: CASSPPGLARYEQYF. The CDR3 DNA reads as TGTGCCAGCTCACCACCGGGACTAGCTCGGTACGAGCAGTACTTC. The J gene is TRBJ2-7, the V gene TRBV18; TRBD2 matches at 9 bases. J was trimmed by 4 bases and V by 0 bases; bases with no gene match: 4. Looked up from germline, CDR1 is KGHSH and CDR2 is LQKENI. There are 15 residues in the CDR3.

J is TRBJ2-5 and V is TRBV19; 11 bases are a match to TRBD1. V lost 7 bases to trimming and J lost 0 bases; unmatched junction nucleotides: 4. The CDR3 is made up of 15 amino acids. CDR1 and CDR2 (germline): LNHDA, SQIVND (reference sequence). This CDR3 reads CASKRGQGDQETQYF. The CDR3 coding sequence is TGTGCCAGTAAAAGGGGACAGGGGGACCAAGAGACCCAGTACTTC.